This T cell receptor beta chain emerged from a study of blood T cell repertoires in COVID-19. Study context: Samples came from the United States, Italy and Spain, spanning acute and convalescent COVID-19. Sources were T cells, B-cell-depleted T cells, or PBMCs; the material itself was cDNA or gDNA.

The repertoire was sequenced with immunoSEQ multiplex PCR; TCRdb's copy has only in-frame clones and lacks some. The data hold about 90,000 clones, with over 70% observed a single time. V lost 6 bases, J lost 9 bases, and 9 bases lay in between. CDR3 length equals 10 residues. Germline values: CDR1 SQVTM, CDR2 ANQGSEA. The chain uses TRBV29-1 and TRBJ2-1, with D perhaps TRBD1 (5 bases). The sequence was obtained from a man older than 75 with active or convalescent COVID-19. The material sequenced was peripheral blood. CDR3 DNA: TGCAGCGTAGGGGTAGCTGAGCAGTTCTTC. As protein: CSVGVAEQFF.